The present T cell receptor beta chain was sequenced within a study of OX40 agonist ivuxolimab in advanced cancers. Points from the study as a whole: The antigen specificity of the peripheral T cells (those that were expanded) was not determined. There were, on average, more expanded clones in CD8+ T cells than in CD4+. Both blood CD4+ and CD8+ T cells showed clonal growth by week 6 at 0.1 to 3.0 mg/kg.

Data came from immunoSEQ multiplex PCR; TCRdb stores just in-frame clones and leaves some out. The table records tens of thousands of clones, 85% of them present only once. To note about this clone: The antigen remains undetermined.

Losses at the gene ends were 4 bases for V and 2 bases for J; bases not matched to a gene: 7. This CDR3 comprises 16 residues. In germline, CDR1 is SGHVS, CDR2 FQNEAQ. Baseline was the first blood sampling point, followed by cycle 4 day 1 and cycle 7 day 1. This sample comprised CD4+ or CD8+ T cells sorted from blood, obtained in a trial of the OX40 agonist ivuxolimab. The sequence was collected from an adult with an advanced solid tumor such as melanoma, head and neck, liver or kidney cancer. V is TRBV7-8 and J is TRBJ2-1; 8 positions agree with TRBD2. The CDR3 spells CASSSTSGRAYNEQFF. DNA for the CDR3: TGTGCCAGCAGCTCAACTAGCGGCAGGGCCTACAATGAGCAGTTCTTC. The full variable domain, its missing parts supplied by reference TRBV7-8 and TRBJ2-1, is GAGVSQSPRYKVAKRGQDVALRCDPISGHVSLFWYQQALGQGPEFLTYFQNEAQLDKSGLPSDRFFAERPEGSVSTLKIQRTQQEDSAVYLCASSSTSGRAYNEQFFGPGTRLTVL.